These 18 T cell receptor beta chains came from one sample sequenced in a study of T cells in Graves' hyperthyroidism and ophthalmopathy. Authors of the study amplified TCR beta CDR3 regions from RNA transcripts. The HTBI set primed first-round TCR CDR3 RT-PCR. Each CDR3 protein is one row after TCRdb ran MiXCR on the multiplex PCR reads. The sample has approximately 490,000 distinct CDR3 sequences; 20% to 25% are singletons. Sequencing was carried out using blood. These TCRs come from a woman aged 70-85 years with Graves' ophthalmopathy.

Many counts were recorded for this clonotype. The rearrangement uses TRBV28 and TRBJ2-3; no firm D call. This CDR3 contains 16 residues. V dropped 5 bases and J dropped 1 base, with 16 bases sitting between them. Germline CDR1 reads MDHEN; CDR2 reads SYDVKM. The CDR3 loop reads CASSLRTGFGTDTQYF. CDR3 nucleotides: TGTGCCAGCAGTCTAAGGACCGGATTCGGCACAGATACGCAGTATTTT.

This sequence joins TRBV6-1 and TRBJ2-3, with 7 bases aligning to TRBD2. V dropped 9 bases and J dropped 4; count of bases not matched to a gene: 13. The length of the CDR3 is 15 residues. CDR1 is MNHNS and CDR2 is SASEGT in the germline V gene. The DNA for the CDR3 is TGTGCCAGTACTCTTCTAGCGGAGCTGGCAGATACGCAGTATTTT. It is translated as CASTLLAELADTQYF.

V usage is TRBV6-1 and J usage is TRBJ1-1, with TRBD1 as a possible D gene (6 bases). CDR3 length: 16 amino acids. Germline CDR1 MNHNS, CDR2 SASEGT. Trimming took 6 bases from V and 1 from J, leaving 18 bases between them. CDR3 sequence (DNA): TGTGCCAGCAGCCCCAGAGGGGGGGTTGGGAACACTGAAGCTTTCTTT. Its protein product is CASSPRGGVGNTEAFF.

This chain connects TRBV6-2 or TRBV6-3 to TRBJ1-4; D unresolved. The length of the CDR3 is 15 residues. The ends were cut back, 4 bases at V and 5 bases at J, with 14 bases in the middle. Germline CDR1 reads MNHEY; CDR2 reads SVGEGT. CDR3 DNA sequence: TGTGCCAGCAGTTTGTACGCCGGAGCAAATGAAAAACTGTTTTTT. Its protein product is CASSLYAGANEKLFF.

The chain combines TRBV7-9 with TRBJ2-5; 10 bases map to TRBD1. Germline V lookup: CDR1 SEHNR, CDR2 FQNEAQ (reference sequence). Trimming at V came to 4 bases and at J to 0 bases, leaving 11 bases not matched to a gene. The CDR3 covers 18 residues. The CDR3 nucleotides read TGTGCCAGCAGCTACACACCGGGACAGGGGACAGACCAAGAGACCCAGTACTTC. It yields the protein CASSYTPGQGTDQETQYF.

There are many counts of this clonotype. J is TRBJ2-3 and V is TRBV24-1; D possibly corresponds to TRBD2 (5 bases). Germline V gives CDR1 KGHDR, CDR2 SFDVKD. Trimming took off 6 bases at V and 0 bases at J, with 9 bases between the two ends. This CDR3 comprises 14 residues. CDR3 DNA sequence: TGTGCCACCAGTAATCCGGGGAGCACAGATACGCAGTATTTT. This codes for CATSNPGSTDTQYF.

This clonotype occurred a few times. V is TRBV28 and J is TRBJ2-5, with 9 bases lining up with TRBD2. Unmatched junction bases numbered 28, after V lost 6 bases and J lost 5 bases. Germline CDR1 is MDHEN and CDR2 is SYDVKM. The CDR3 is 21 residues long. Here the CDR3 reads CASSPWIRVSGSLGVRETQYF. The DNA for the CDR3 is TGTGCCAGCAGCCCCTGGATCAGGGTTAGCGGGAGTTTGGGGGTACGGGAGACCCAGTACTTC.

In its sample, this clonotype was seen many times. The genes are TRBV11-2 and TRBJ2-7, with no clear D. V was trimmed by 0 bases and J by 5 bases, leaving 8 bases between them. Germline CDR1 is SGHAT and CDR2 is FQNNGV. This CDR3 contains 13 residues. The CDR3 spells CASSLDLRNEQYF. CDR3 nucleotides: TGTGCCAGCAGCTTAGATCTCAGAAACGAGCAGTACTTC.

The rearrangement joins TRBV7-9 to TRBJ2-3; 11 bases are shared with TRBD2. V lost 7 bases and J lost 3; bases outside the gene matches: 9. The CDR3 length is 16 residues. Germline CDR1 and CDR2: SEHNR and FQNEAQ (reference sequence). For the CDR3, the DNA is TGTGCCAGCAACCCTCGACTAGCGGGAAGGACAGATACGCAGTATTTT. This codes for CASNPRLAGRTDTQYF.

This chain uses TRBV28 with TRBJ2-3, with TRBD2 identical over 14 bases. The CDR3 is 16 residues long. Germline CDR1 MDHEN, CDR2 SYDVKM. Unmatched junction bases numbered 7, after V lost 6 bases and J lost 5 bases. CDR3 sequence reads: CASSSGLAGEGDTQYF. The CDR3 region has the DNA TGTGCCAGCAGCTCGGGACTAGCGGGAGAGGGAGATACGCAGTATTTT.

The sample holds many counts of this clonotype. The chain links TRBV2 to TRBJ1-1, with D perhaps matching TRBD1 (6 bases). The CDR3 runs 14 residues. The V and J ends lost 2 bases and 1 base respectively, with 8 bases between them. Germline V lookup: CDR1 SNHLY, CDR2 FYNNEI. The CDR3 sequence is CASSEFRGNTEAFF. Here the CDR3 DNA reads TGTGCCAGCAGTGAATTCAGGGGGAACACTGAAGCTTTCTTT. Full variable domain (rest looked up from reference TRBV2 and TRBJ1-1): EPEVTQTPSHQVTQMGQEVILRCVPISNHLYFYWYRQILGQKVEFLVSFYNNEISEKSEIFDDQFSVERPDGSNFTLKIRSTKLEDSAMYFCASSEFRGNTEAFFGQGTRLTVV.

The genes are TRBV7-9 and TRBJ2-1; D is undetermined. The V end was cut by 6 bases, the J end by 6 bases, with 9 bases between. The germline CDR1 and CDR2 sequences are SEHNR and FQNEAQ (reference sequence). The CDR3 contains 12 residues. The CDR3 spells CASSYSPNEQFF. DNA of the CDR3: TGTGCCAGCAGTTACTCCCCCAATGAGCAGTTCTTC.

This clonotype was counted at least ten times. The chain is built from TRBV2 and TRBJ1-5; no firm D call. V lost 2 bases, J lost 9 bases, and 14 bases lay in between. The CDR3 has 14 amino acids. CDR1 and CDR2 from the germline V gene are SNHLY and FYNNEI. The CDR3 region has the DNA TGTGCCAGCAGTGAAACCCCGCAATCGCCGCCCCAGCATTTT. Translation gives CASSETPQSPPQHF. The variable domain in full, completed from reference TRBV2 and TRBJ1-5, reads EPEVTQTPSHQVTQMGQEVILRCVPISNHLYFYWYRQILGQKVEFLVSFYNNEISEKSEIFDDQFSVERPDGSNFTLKIRSTKLEDSAMYFCASSETPQSPPQHFGDGTRLSIL.

About this clonotype: Being one base from a much bigger clone, this may be a read error. The CDR3 nucleotides are TGTGCCTGCCAAGAGGGACTAGCGGGAAACTACGAGCAGTACTTC. Translating gives CACQEGLAGNYEQYF. The chain links TRBV12-3 or TRBV12-4 to TRBJ2-7, with 13 bases matching TRBD2. This CDR3 spans 15 amino acids. Trimming cost V 11 bases and J 3 bases; bases outside gene matches: 10.

The rearrangement uses TRBV27 and TRBJ2-7; D uncertain. This CDR3 is built from 13 residues. Germline V gene data show CDR1 as MNHEY and CDR2 as SMNVEV (reference sequence). V shed 3 bases and J shed 3 bases, with 9 bases lying between them. CDR3 region: CASSFRQNYEQYF. The CDR3 coding sequence is TGTGCCAGCAGTTTTCGGCAGAACTACGAGCAGTACTTC.

The chain has TRBV6-4 and TRBJ2-2; TRBD2 matches at 7 bases. CDR3 length: 16 amino acids. CDR1 MRHNA and CDR2 SNTAGT come from the germline V gene. J was trimmed by 7 bases and V by 5 bases; bases with no gene match: 13. CDR3 protein: CASSPLAGASDGELFF. DNA of the CDR3: TGTGCCAGCAGTCCTTTAGCGGGTGCCTCGGACGGGGAGCTGTTTTTT.

This clonotype was detected many times. The V and J genes are TRBV6-1 and TRBJ1-1; D is possibly TRBD1 (6 bases). V was clipped by 6 bases and J by 11 bases, with 19 bases between them. CDR3 length: 13 residues. From germline, CDR1 is MNHNS and CDR2 SASEGT. Here the CDR3 DNA reads TGTGCCAGCAGCCCCGGGTCCAGGGGTGAGGCTTTCTTT. This gives the protein CASSPGSRGEAFF.

The CDR3 nucleotides are TGTGCCACCAGCAGGACAGGCCTGAACACTGAAGCTTTCTTT. Its protein is CATSRTGLNTEAFF. V and J are TRBV15 and TRBJ1-1, with a possible D match to TRBD1 (6 bases). This CDR3 is 14 amino acids long. V lost 3 bases and J 0 bases, leaving 8 bases between the germline ends. CDR1 and CDR2 (germline): LNHNV, YYDKDF (reference sequence).